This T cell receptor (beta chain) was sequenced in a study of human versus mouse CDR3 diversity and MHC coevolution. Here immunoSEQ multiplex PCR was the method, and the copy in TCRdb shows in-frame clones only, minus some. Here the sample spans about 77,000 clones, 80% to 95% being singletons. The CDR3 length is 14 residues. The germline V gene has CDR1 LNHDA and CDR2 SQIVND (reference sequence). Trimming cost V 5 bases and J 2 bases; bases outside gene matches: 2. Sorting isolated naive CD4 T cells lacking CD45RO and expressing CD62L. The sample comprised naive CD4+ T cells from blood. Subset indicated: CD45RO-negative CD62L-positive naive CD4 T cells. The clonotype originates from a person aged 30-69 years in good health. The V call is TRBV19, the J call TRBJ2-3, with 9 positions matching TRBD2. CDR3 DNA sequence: TGTGCCAGTAGTCGGACTAGCGCCACAGATACGCAGTATTTT. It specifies CASSRTSATDTQYF.